This section outlines one TCR beta chain sequence together with its context. Antigen unknown. V lost 0 bases and J 4 bases, leaving 19 bases between the germline ends. The CDR3 contains 17 residues. CDR1 and CDR2 from the germline V gene are GTSNPN and SVGIG (reference sequence). This sample is part of a study of shared clonotypes between healthy human individuals. Genomic DNA (from each subset) was split evenly across several immunoSEQ plates. TCRdb keeps only in-frame clones here, not all; method: immunoSEQ multiplex PCR. The table has approximately 940,000 clones, around 80% seen once. Findings of the study overall: Generation probabilities were higher for clonotypes shared across all four sorted-subset donors than for unshared ones.

This clonotype originated in a man younger than 30 in good health. Specimen: memory CD4+ T cells sorted from blood. The subset was: CD45RA-negative fraction. The V gene is TRBV30, the J gene TRBJ1-5; TRBD1 might be the D (5 bases). Here the CDR3 DNA reads TGTGCCTGGAGTGTAGGGTCCGGGGCAGGGATGAATCAGCCCCAGCATTTT. Translation gives CAWSVGSGAGMNQPQHF.